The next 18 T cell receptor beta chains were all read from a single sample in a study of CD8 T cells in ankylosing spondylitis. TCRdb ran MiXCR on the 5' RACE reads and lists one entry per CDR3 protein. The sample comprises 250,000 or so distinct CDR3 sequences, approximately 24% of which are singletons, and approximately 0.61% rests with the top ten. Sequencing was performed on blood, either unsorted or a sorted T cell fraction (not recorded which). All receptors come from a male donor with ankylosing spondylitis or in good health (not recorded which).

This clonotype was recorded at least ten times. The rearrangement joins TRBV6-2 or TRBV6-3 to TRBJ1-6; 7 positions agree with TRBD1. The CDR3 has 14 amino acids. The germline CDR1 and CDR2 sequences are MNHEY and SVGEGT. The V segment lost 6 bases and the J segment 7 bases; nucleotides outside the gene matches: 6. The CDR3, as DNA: TGTGCCAGCAGCAGACAGGGTAGCAATTCACCCCTCCACTTT. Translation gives CASSRQGSNSPLHF.

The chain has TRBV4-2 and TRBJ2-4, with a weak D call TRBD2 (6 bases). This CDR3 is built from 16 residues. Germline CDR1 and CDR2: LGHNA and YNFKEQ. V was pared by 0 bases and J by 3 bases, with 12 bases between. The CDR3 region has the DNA TGTGCCAGCAGCCAAGATTGGGGGACTGACAAAAACATTCAGTACTTC. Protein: CASSQDWGTDKNIQYF.

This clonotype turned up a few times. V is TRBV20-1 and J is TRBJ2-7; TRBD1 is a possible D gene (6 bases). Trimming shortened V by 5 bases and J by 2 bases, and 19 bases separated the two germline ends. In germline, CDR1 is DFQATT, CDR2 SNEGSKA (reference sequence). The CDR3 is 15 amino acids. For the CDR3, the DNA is TGCAGTGCTCCCCCATTAGACAGGACCACCTACGAGCAGTACTTC. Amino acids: CSAPPLDRTTYEQYF.

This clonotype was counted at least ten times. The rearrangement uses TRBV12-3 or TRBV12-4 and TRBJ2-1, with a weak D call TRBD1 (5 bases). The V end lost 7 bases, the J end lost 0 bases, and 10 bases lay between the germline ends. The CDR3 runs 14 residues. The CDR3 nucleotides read TGTGCCAGCATTCCGGACAACTCCTACAATGAGCAGTTCTTC. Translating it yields CASIPDNSYNEQFF.

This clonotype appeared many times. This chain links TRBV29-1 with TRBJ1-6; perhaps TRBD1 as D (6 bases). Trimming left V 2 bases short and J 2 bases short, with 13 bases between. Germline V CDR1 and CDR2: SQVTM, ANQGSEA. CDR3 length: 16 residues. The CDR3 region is CSVEPSGEAYNSPLHF. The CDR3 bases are TGCAGCGTTGAACCGTCAGGGGAAGCCTATAATTCACCCCTCCACTTT. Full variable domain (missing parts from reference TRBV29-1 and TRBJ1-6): SAVISQKPSRDICQRGTSLTIQCQVDSQVTMMFWYRQQPGQSLTLIATANQGSEATYESGFVIDKFPISRPNLTFSTLTVSNMSPEDSSIYLCSVEPSGEAYNSPLHFGNGTRLTVT.

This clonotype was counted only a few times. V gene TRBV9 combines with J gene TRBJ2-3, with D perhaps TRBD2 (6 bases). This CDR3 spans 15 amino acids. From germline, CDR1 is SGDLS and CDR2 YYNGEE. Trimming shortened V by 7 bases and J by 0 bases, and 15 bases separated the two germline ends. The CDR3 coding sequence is TGTGCCAGCGCCCTTCCAGGGACTAGCACAGATACGCAGTATTTT. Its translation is CASALPGTSTDTQYF.

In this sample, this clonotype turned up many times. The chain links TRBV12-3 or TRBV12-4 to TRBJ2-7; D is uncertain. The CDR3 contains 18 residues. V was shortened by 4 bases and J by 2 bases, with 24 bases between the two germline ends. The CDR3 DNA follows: TGTGCCAGCAGTTCGGCCCAACCAGCGTACTTTAACGCCTACGAGCAGTACTTC. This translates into CASSSAQPAYFNAYEQYF.

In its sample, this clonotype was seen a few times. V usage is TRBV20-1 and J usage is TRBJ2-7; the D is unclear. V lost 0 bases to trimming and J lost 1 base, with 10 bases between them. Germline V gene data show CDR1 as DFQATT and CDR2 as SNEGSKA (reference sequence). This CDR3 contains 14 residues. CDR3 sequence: CSARDGRDSYEQYF. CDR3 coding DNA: TGCAGTGCTAGAGATGGCCGCGATTCCTACGAGCAGTACTTC.

CDR3 coding DNA: TGTGCCAGCAGAGCCTACAGGACACAGGCCATATATTTT. Translation: CASRAYRTQAIYF. The chain is built from TRBV28 and TRBJ1-3, with D possibly matching TRBD1 (5 bases). The germline V gene has CDR1 MDHEN and CDR2 SYDVKM. CDR3 length: 13 amino acids. Trimming took 6 bases from V and 11 from J, leaving 17 bases between them.

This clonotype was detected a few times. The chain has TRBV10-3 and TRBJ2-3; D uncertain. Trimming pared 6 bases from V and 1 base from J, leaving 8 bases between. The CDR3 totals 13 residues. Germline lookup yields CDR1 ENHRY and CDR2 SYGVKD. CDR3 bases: TGTGCCATCAGGGGGTCAGGCACAGATACGCAGTATTTT. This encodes CAIRGSGTDTQYF.

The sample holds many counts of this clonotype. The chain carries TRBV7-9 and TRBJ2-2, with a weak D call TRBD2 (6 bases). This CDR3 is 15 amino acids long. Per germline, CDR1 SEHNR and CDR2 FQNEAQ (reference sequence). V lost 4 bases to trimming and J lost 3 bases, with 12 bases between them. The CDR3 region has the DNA TGTGCCAGCAGCTCCGGGAGAGCGTACACCGGGGAGCTGTTTTTT. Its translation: CASSSGRAYTGELFF. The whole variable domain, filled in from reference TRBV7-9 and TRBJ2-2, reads DTGVSQNPRHKITKRGQNVTFRCDPISEHNRLYWYRQTLGQGPEFLTYFQNEAQLEKSRLLSDRFSAERPKGSFSTLEIQRTEQGDSAMYLCASSSGRAYTGELFFGEGSRLTVL.

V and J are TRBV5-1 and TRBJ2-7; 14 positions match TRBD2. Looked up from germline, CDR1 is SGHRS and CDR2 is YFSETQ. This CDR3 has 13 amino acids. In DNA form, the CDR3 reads TGCGCGTCGGGACTAGCGGGGGTGCCGGAGCAGTACTTC. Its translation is CASGLAGVPEQYF.

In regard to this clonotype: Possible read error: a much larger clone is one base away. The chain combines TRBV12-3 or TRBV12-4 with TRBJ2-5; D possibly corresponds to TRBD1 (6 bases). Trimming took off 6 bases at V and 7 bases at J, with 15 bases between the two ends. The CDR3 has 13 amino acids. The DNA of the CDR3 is TGTGCCAGCAGCTGGCAGGGGCCGGTGACCCAGTACTTC. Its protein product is CASSWQGPVTQYF.

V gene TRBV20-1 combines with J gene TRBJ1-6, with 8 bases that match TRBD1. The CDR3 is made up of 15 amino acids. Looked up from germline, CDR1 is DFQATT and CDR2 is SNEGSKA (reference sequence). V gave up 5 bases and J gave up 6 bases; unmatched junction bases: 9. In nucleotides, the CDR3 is TGCAGTGCTCGGCCAGGGGGCAGCGGTAATTCACCCCTCCACTTT. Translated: CSARPGGSGNSPLHF.

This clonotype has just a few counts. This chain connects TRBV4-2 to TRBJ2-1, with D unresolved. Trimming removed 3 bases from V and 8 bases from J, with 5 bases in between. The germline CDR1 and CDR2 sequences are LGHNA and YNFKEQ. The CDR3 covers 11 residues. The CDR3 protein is CASSQLYEQFF. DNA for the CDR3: TGTGCCAGCAGCCAGTTGTATGAGCAGTTCTTC.

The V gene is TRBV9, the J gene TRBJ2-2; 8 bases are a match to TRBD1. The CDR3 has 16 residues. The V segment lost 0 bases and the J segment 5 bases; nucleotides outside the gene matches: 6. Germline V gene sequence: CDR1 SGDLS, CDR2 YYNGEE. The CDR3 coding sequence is TGTGCCAGCAGCGTAGGGACAGGGATGGTAACCGGGGAGCTGTTTTTT. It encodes CASSVGTGMVTGELFF.

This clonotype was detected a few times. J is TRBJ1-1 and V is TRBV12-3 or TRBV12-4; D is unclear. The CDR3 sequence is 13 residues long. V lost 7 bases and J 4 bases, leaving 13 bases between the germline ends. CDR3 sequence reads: CASIDGVGTEAFF. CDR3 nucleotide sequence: TGTGCCAGCATAGACGGGGTTGGCACTGAAGCTTTCTTT.

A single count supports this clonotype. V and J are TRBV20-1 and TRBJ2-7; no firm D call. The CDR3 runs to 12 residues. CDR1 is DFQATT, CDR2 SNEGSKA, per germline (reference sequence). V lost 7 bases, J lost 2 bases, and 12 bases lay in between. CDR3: CSVRRQAYEQYF. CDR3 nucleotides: TGCAGTGTCCGGCGGCAAGCCTACGAGCAGTACTTC.